The source of this T cell receptor beta chain is a study of beta chain features in type 1 diabetes. Expressed TCRB transcripts were sequenced after all isolated RNA was converted to cDNA. The protocol was immunoSEQ multiplex PCR, while the TCRdb copy is restricted to in-frame clones and leaves out a portion. Of about 240,000 clones listed, 25% to 30% are singletons. The CDR3 is 16 amino acids. Trimming cost V 4 bases and J 3 bases; bases outside gene matches: 8. Germline assignment: CDR1 ENHRY and CDR2 SYGVKD. This clone was counted at least ten times. This TCR derives from a man aged 25-45 years in good health. Sequenced material: central memory CD4+ T cells from blood. V gene TRBV10-3 combines with J gene TRBJ2-2; 7 bases agree with TRBD1. The chain's CDR3 is CAISGYGTADTGELFF. CDR3 nucleotides: TGTGCCATCAGTGGTTATGGGACAGCTGACACCGGGGAGCTGTTTTTT.